This TCR beta chain came from a study of response to subunit inactivated influenza vaccine. Study-wide findings and caveats: It was suggested by the authors that few new T cells are recruited by each seasonal influenza vaccination.

This clonotype was counted at least ten times. Its antigen is still unknown. TCRdb reprocessed the RT-PCR reads via MiXCR and lists one record per CDR3 protein. The sample lists around 850,000 distinct CDR3 sequences, 15% to 20% occurring once. Germline V lookup: CDR1 DFQATT, CDR2 SNEGSKA (reference sequence). V was pared by 2 bases and J by 0 bases, with 1 base of the junction left unmatched. The length of the CDR3 is 15 residues. The sequence was obtained from a man aged 50-60 years who received an inactivated influenza vaccine. This sample comprised PBMCs from blood, obtained 5 days after vaccination. The chain employs TRBV20-1 and TRBJ2-3, with 11 positions matching TRBD2. The CDR3 nucleotides are TGCAGTGCTAGACGGACTAGCGGGAGCACAGATACGCAGTATTTT. Its translation: CSARRTSGSTDTQYF.